The T cell receptor (beta chain) under discussion was sequenced for a study of T-cell reconstitution after alpha-beta-depleted transplantation in children. TCRbeta library construction was performed incorporating unique molecular identifiers. MiXCR, applied by TCRdb to the PCR reads, yields one record per CDR3 protein. There are 45,000 to 70,000 distinct CDR3 sequences in the sample; 40% to 45% occur only once, and roughly 98% lies in the top ten. The CDR3 runs to 15 residues. Trimming pared 6 bases from V and 2 bases from J, leaving 15 bases between. In germline, CDR1 is MDHEN, CDR2 SYDVKM. The material sequenced was PBMCs, mostly from graft donor cells, taken 360 days after TCRalphabeta/CD19-depleted stem cell transplant. The V gene is TRBV28, the J gene TRBJ2-3; D is perhaps TRBD1 (6 bases). The TCR comes from a male patient younger than 18 who had a stem cell transplant for acute lymphoblastic leukemia, so the T cells may come from the graft donor. For the CDR3, the DNA is TGTGCCAGCAGGGCGACAGGACAGAACACAGATACGCAGTATTTT. This gives the protein CASRATGQNTDTQYF.